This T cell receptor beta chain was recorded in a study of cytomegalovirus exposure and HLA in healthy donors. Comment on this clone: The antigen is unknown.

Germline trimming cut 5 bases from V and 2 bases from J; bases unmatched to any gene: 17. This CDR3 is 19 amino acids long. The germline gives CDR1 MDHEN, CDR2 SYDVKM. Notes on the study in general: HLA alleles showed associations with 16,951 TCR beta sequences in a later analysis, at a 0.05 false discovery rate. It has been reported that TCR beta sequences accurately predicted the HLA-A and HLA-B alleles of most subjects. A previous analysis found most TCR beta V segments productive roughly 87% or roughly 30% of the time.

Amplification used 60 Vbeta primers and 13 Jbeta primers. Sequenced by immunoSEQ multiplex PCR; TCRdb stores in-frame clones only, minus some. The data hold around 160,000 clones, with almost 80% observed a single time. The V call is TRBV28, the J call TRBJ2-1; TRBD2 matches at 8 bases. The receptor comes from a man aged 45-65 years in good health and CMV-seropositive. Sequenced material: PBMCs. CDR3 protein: CASSRHGAMGRGAYNEQFF. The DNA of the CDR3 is TGTGCCAGCAGTCGCCACGGGGCAATGGGGCGGGGGGCCTACAATGAGCAGTTCTTC.